This T cell receptor beta chain appears in the sequencing data of a study of blood T cell repertoires in COVID-19. Across the whole study: The United States, Italy and Spain were the sources of the acute and convalescent COVID-19 samples. T cells, B-cell-depleted T cells, or PBMCs supplied cDNA or gDNA.

V gave up 6 bases and J gave up 0 bases, with 12 bases separating them. This CDR3 region has 15 residues. Germline lookup yields CDR1 SGHTA and CDR2 FQGNSA. Original data processing: For nucleated cells, counts were estimated from reference gene primer amplification. Measured with immunoSEQ multiplex PCR; TCRdb has only the in-frame clones, and not every one. The V and J calls and the clone size are those of that table, but D and trimming were determined from the DNA. Of roughly 260,000 clones listed, about 85% are singletons. This clone was picked up a small number of times. Material: peripheral blood. This chain uses TRBV7-2 with TRBJ1-5; D uncertain. This clonotype originated in a man aged 55 to 70 who had recovered from COVID-19. CDR3 bases: TGTGCCAGCAGTCCTCGCGGGTTTAGCAATCAGCCCCAGCATTTT. Translating gives CASSPRGFSNQPQHF.